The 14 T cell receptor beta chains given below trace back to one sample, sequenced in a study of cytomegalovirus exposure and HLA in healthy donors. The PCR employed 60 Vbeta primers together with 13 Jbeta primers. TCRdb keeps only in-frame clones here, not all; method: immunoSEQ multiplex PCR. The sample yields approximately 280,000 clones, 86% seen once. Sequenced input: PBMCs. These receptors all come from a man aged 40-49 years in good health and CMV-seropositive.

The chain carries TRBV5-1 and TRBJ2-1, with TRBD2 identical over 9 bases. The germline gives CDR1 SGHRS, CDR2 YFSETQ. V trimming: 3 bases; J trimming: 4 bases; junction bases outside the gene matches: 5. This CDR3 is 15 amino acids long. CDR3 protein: CASSSGLALYNEQFF. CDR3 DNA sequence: TGCGCCAGCAGCTCCGGACTAGCGCTATACAATGAGCAGTTCTTC.

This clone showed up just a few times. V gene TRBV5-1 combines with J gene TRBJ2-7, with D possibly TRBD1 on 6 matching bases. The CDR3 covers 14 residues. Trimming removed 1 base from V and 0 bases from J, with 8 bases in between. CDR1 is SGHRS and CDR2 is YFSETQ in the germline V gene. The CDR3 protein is CASSLTGSSYEQYF. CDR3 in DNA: TGCGCCAGCAGCTTGACAGGGAGCTCCTACGAGCAGTACTTC.

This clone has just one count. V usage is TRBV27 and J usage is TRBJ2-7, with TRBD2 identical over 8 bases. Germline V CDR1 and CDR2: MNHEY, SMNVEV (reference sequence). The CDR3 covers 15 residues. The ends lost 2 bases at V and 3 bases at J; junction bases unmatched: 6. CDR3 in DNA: TGTGCCAGCAGTTTAGCGGGAGGCCCCGGCTACGAGCAGTACTTC. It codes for CASSLAGGPGYEQYF.

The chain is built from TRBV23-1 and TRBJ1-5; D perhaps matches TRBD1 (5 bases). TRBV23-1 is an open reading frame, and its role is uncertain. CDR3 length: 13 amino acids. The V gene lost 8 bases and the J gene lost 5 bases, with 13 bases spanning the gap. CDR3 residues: CASPRGRDQPQHF. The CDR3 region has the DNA TGCGCCAGCCCCCGGGGGAGGGATCAGCCCCAGCATTTT.

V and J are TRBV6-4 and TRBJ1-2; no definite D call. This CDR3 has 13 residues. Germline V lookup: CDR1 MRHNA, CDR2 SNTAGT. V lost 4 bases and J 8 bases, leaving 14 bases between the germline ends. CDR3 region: CASSAGRSGGYTF. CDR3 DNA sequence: TGTGCCAGCAGTGCCGGACGGAGCGGAGGCTACACCTTC.

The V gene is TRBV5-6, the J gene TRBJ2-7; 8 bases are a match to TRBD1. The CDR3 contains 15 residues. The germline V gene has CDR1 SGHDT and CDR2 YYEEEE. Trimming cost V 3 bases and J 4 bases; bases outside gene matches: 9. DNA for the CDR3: TGTGCCAGCAGCTGGGGTGGGACAGGAGTTTACGAGCAGTACTTC. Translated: CASSWGGTGVYEQYF.

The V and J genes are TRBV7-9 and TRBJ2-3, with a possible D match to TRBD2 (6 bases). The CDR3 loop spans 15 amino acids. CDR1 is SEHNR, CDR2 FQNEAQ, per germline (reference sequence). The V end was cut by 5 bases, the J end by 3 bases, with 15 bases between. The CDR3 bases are TGTGCCAGCAGCCACCCGGGACTCGATACAGATACGCAGTATTTT. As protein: CASSHPGLDTDTQYF.

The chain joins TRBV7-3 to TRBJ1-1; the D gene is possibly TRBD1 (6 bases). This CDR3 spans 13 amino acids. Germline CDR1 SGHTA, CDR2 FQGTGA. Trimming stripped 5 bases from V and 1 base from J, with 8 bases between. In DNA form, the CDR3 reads TGTGCCAGCAGCAGACAGGAGAACACTGAAGCTTTCTTT. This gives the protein CASSRQENTEAFF. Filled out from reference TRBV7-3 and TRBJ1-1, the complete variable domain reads GAGVSQTPSNKVTEKGKYVELRCDPISGHTALYWYRQSLGQGPEFLIYFQGTGAADDSGLPNDRFFAVRPEGSVSTLKIQRTERGDSAVYLCASSRQENTEAFFGQGTRLTVV.

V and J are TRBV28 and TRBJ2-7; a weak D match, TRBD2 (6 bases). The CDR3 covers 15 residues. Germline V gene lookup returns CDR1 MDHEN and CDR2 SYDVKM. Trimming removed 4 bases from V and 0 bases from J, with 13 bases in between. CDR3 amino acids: CASSSPGATSYEQYF. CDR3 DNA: TGTGCCAGCAGTTCTCCGGGAGCCACCTCCTACGAGCAGTACTTC.

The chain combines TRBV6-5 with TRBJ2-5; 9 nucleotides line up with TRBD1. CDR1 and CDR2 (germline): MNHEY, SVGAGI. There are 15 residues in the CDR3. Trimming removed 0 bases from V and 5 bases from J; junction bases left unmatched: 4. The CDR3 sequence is CASSYSQGAAETQYF. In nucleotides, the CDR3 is TGTGCCAGCAGTTACTCACAGGGGGCTGCGGAGACCCAGTACTTC.

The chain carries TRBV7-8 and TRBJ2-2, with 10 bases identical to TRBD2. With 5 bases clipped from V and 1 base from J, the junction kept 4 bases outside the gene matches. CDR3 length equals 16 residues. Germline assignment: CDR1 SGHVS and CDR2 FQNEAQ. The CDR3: CASSLRLAGNTGELFF. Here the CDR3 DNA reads TGTGCCAGCAGCCTCCGACTAGCGGGGAACACCGGGGAGCTGTTTTTT.

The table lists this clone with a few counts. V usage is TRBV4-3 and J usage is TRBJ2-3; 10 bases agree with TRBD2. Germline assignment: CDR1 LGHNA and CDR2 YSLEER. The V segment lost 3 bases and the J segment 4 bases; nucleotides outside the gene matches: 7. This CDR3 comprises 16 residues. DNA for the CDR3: TGCGCCAGCAGCCAGTTGCTAGCGGGAGAGGCAGATACGCAGTATTTT. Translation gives CASSQLLAGEADTQYF.

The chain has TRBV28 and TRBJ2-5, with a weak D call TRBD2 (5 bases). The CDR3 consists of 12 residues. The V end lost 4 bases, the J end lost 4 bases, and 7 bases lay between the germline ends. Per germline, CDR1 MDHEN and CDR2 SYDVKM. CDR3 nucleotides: TGTGCCAGCAGTTCACTAGGAGAGACCCAGTACTTC. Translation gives CASSSLGETQYF. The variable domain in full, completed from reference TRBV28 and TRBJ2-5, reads DVKVTQSSRYLVKRTGEKVFLECVQDMDHENMFWYRQDPGLGLRLIYFSYDVKMKEKGDIPEGYSVSREKKERFSLILESASTNQTSMYLCASSSLGETQYFGPGTRLLVL.

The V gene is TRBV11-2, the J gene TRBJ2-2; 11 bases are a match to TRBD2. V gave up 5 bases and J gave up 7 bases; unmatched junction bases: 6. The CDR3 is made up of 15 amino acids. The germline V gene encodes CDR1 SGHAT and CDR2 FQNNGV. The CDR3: CASSPSGRQSGELFF. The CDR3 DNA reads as TGTGCCAGCAGCCCTAGCGGGAGGCAAAGCGGGGAGCTGTTTTTT.